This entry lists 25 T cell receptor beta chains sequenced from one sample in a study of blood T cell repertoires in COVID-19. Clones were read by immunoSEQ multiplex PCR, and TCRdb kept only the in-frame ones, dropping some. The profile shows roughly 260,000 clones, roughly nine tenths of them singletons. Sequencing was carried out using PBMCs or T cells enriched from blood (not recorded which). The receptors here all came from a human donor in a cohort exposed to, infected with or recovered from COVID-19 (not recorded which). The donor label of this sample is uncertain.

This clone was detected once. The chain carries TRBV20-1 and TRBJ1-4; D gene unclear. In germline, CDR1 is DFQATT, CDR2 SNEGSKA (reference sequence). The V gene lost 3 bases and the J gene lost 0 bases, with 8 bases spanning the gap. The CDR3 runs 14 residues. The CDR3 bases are TGCAGTGCTAGTGGCGGTGCAACTAATGAAAAACTGTTTTTT. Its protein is CSASGGATNEKLFF.

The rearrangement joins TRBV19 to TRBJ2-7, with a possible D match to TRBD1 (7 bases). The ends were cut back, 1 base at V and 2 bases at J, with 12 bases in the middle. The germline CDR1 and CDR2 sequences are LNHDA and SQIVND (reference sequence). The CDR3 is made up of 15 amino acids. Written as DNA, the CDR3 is TGTGCCAGTAGTATAGGGCAGGGGGGCGCCTACGAGCAGTACTTC. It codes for CASSIGQGGAYEQYF.

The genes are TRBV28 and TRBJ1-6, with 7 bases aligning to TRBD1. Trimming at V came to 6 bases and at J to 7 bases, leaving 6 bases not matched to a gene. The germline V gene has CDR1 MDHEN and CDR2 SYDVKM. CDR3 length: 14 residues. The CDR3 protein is CASSPPGQNSPLHF. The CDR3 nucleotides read TGTGCCAGCAGCCCACCGGGACAGAATTCACCCCTCCACTTT.

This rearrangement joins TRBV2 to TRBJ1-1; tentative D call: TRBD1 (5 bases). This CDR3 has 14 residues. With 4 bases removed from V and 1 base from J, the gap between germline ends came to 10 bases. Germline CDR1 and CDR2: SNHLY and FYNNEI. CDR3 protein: CASSAETANTEAFF. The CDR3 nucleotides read TGTGCCAGCAGTGCCGAGACAGCGAACACTGAAGCTTTCTTT.

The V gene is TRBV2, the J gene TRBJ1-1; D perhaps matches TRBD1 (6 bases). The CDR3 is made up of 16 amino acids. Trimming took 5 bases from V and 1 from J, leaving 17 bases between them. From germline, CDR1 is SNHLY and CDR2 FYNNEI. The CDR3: CASSMGTRGWNTEAFF. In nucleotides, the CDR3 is TGTGCCAGCAGTATGGGGACAAGGGGGTGGAACACTGAAGCTTTCTTT.

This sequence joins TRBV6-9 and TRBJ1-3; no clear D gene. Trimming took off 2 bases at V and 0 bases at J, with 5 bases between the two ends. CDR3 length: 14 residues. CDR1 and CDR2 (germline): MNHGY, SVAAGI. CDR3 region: CASSYPSSGNTIYF. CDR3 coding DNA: TGTGCCAGCAGTTATCCCAGCTCTGGAAACACCATATATTTT.

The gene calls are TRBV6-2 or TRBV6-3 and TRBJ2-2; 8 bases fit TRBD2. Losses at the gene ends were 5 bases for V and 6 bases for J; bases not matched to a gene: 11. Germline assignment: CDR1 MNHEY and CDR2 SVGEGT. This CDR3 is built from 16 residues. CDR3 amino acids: CASSTGLSRGAGELFF. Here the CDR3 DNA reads TGTGCCAGCAGTACCGGACTATCGCGGGGGGCCGGGGAGCTGTTTTTT.

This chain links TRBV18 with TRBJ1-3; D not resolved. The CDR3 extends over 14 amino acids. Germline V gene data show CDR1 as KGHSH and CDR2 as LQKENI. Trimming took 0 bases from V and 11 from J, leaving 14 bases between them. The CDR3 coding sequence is TGTGCCAGCTCACCACCGGGCAGAAACAGACCCATATATTTT. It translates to CASSPPGRNRPIYF.

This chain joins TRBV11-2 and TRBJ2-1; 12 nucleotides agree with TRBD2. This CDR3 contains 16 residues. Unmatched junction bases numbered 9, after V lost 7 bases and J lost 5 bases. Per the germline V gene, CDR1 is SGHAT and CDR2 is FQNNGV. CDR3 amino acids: CASITGRTSGNNEQFF. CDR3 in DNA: TGTGCCAGCATCACCGGAAGGACTAGCGGGAACAATGAGCAGTTCTTC. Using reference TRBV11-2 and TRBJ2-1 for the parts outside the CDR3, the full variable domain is EAGVAQSPRYKIIEKRQSVAFWCNPISGHATLYWYQQILGQGPKLLIQFQNNGVVDDSQLPKDRFSAERLKGVDSTLKIQPAKLEDSAVYLCASITGRTSGNNEQFFGPGTRLTVL.

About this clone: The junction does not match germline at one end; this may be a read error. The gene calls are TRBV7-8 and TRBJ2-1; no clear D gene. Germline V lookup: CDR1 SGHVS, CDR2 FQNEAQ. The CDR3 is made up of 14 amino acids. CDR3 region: CASSLETSYSEQFF. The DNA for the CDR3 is TGTGCCAGCAGCTTAGAAACCTCCTACAGTGAGCAGTTCTTC. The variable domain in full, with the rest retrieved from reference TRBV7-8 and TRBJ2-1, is GAGVSQSPRYKVAKRGQDVALRCDPISGHVSLFWYQQALGQGPEFLTYFQNEAQLDKSGLPSDRFFAERPEGSVSTLKIQRTQQEDSAVYLCASSLETSYSEQFFGPGTRLTVL.

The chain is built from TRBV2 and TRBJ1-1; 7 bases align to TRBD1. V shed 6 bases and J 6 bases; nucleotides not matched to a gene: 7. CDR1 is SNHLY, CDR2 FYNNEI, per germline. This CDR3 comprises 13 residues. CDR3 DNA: TGTGCCAGCAGCGCTGACAGGGCCCCTGAAGCTTTCTTT. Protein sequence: CASSADRAPEAFF.

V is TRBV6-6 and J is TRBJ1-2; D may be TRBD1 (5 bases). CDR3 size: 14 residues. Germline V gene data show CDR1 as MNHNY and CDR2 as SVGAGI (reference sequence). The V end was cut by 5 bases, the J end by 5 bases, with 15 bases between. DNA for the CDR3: TGTGCCAGCAGTGCCGTCGGGGGTCTTTATGGCTACACCTTC. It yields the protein CASSAVGGLYGYTF.

CDR3 protein: CASSHWRGRETGELFF. DNA of the CDR3: TGTGCCAGTAGTCACTGGAGGGGGCGGGAAACCGGGGAGCTGTTTTTT. The V gene is TRBV19, the J gene TRBJ2-2, with D maybe TRBD1 (7 bases). V was trimmed by 5 bases and J by 5 bases, leaving 18 bases between them. Germline values: CDR1 LNHDA, CDR2 SQIVND (reference sequence). CDR3 length equals 16 residues.

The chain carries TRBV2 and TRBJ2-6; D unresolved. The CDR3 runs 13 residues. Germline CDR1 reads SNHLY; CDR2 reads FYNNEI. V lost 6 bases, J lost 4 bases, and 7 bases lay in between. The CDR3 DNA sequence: TGTGCCAGCAGGGCCTCGGGGGCCAACGTCCTGACTTTC. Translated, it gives CASRASGANVLTF.

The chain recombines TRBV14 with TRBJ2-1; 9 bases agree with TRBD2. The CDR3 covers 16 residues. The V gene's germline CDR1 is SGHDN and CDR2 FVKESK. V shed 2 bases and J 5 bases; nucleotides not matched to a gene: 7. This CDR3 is CASSQRSGGQDNEQFF. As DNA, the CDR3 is TGTGCCAGCAGCCAACGTAGCGGGGGCCAGGACAATGAGCAGTTCTTC.

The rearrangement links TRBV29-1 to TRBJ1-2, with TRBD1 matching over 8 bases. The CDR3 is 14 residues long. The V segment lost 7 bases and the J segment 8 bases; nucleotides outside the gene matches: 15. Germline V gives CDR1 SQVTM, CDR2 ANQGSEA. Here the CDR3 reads CSARTGLALGGYTF. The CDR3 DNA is TGCAGCGCACGGACAGGGCTTGCTTTAGGGGGCTACACCTTC.

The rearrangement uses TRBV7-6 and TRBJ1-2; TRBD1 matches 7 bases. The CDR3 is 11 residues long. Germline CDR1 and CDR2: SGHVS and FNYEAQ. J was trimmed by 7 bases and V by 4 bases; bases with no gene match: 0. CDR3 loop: CASSSGGGYTF. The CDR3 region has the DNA TGTGCCAGCAGCTCAGGGGGTGGCTACACCTTC.

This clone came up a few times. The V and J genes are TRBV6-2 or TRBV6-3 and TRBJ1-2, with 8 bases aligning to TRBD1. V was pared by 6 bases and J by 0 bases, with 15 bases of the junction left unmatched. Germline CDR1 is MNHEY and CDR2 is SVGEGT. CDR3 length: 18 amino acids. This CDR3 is CASSPTWEQGDPNYGYTF. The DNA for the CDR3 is TGTGCCAGCAGCCCTACTTGGGAACAGGGGGACCCTAACTATGGCTACACCTTC.

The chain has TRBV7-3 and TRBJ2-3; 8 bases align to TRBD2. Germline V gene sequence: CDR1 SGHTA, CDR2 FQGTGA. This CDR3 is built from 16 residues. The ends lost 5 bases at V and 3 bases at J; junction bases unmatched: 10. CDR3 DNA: TGTGCCAGCAGCGAGAGTGGAGCGGGGGCAACAGATACGCAGTATTTT. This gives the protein CASSESGAGATDTQYF. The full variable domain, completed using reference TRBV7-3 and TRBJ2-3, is GAGVSQTPSNKVTEKGKYVELRCDPISGHTALYWYRQSLGQGPEFLIYFQGTGAADDSGLPNDRFFAVRPEGSVSTLKIQRTERGDSAVYLCASSESGAGATDTQYFGPGTRLTVL.

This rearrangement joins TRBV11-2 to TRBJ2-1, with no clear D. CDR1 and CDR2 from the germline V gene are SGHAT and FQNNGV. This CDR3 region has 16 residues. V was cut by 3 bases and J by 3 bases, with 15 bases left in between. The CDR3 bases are TGTGCCAGCAGCTTTGGTTTAAGCGCCGGCTACAATGAGCAGTTCTTC. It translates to CASSFGLSAGYNEQFF.

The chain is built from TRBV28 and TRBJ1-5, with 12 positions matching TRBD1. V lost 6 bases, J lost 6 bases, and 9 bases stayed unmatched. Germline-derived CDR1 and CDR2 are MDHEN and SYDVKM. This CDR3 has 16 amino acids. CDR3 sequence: CASSRGTGGPSQPQHF. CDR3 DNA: TGTGCCAGCAGCCGGGGGACAGGGGGCCCTAGTCAGCCCCAGCATTTT.

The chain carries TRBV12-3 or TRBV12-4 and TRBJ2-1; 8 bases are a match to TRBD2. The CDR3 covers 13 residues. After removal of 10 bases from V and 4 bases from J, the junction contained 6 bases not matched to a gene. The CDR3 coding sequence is TGTGCCACCACAGCGGGAGCTTACAATGAGCAGTTCTTC. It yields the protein CATTAGAYNEQFF.

The DNA for the CDR3 is TGTGCCAGCAGCTCGACAGGGGATACGCAGTATTTT. Translating gives CASSSTGDTQYF. The chain links TRBV7-9 to TRBJ2-3; 7 nucleotides line up with TRBD1. From germline, CDR1 is SEHNR and CDR2 FQNEAQ (reference sequence). CDR3 length: 12 residues. V gave up 4 bases and J gave up 6 bases; unmatched junction bases: 1.

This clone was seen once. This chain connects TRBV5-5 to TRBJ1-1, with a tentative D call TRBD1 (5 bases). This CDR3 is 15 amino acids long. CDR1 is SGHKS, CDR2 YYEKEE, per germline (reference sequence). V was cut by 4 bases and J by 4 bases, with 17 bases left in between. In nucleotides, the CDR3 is TGTGCCAGCAGCGGTGCCAGGGTGAGGAGCACTGAAGCTTTCTTT. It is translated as CASSGARVRSTEAFF.

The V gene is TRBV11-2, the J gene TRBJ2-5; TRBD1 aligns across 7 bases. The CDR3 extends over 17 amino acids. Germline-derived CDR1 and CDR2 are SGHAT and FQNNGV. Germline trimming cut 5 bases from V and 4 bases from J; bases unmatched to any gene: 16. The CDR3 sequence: CASSRGVETGPSETQYF. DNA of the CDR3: TGTGCCAGCAGCCGAGGCGTTGAGACAGGGCCATCAGAGACCCAGTACTTC. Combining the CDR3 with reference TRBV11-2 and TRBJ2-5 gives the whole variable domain EAGVAQSPRYKIIEKRQSVAFWCNPISGHATLYWYQQILGQGPKLLIQFQNNGVVDDSQLPKDRFSAERLKGVDSTLKIQPAKLEDSAVYLCASSRGVETGPSETQYFGPGTRLLVL.